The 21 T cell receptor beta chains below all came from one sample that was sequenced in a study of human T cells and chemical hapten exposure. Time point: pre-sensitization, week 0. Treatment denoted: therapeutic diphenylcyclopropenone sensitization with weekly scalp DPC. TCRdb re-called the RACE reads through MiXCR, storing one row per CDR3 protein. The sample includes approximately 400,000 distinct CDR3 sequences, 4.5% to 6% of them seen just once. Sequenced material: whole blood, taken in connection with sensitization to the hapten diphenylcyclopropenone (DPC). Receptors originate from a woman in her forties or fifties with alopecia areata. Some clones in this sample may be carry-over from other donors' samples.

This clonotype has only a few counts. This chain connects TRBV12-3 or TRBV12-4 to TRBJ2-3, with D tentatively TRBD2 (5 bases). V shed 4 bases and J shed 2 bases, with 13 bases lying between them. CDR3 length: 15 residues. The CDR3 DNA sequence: TGTGCCAGCAGTTCCCCTAGCTGGCACACAGATACGCAGTATTTT. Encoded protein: CASSSPSWHTDTQYF.

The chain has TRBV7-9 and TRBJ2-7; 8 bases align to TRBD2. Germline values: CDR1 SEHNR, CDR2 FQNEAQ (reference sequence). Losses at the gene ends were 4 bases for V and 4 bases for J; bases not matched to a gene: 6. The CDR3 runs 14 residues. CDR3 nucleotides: TGTGCCAGCAGCTCTTCCGGGACTAGATACGAGCAGTACTTC. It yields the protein CASSSSGTRYEQYF.

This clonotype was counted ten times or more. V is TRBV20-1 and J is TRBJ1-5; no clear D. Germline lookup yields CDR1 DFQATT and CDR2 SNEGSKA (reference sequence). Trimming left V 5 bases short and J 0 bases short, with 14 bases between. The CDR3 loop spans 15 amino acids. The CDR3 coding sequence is TGCAGTGCTGGGCGGGGAGGACTTAGCAATCAGCCCCAGCATTTT. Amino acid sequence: CSAGRGGLSNQPQHF.

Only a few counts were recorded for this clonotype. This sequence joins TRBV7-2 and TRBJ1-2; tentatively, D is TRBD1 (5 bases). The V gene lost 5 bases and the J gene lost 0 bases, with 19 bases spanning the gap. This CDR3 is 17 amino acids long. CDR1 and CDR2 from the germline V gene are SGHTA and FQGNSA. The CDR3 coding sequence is TGTGCCAGCAGCCCATTAGAGCGGGGGAGAGCTAACTATGGCTACACCTTC. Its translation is CASSPLERGRANYGYTF. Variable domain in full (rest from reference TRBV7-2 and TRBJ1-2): GAGVSQSPSNKVTEKGKDVELRCDPISGHTALYWYRQSLGQGLEFLIYFQGNSAPDKSGLPSDRFSAERTGGSVSTLTIQRTQQEDSAVYLCASSPLERGRANYGYTFGSGTRLTVV.

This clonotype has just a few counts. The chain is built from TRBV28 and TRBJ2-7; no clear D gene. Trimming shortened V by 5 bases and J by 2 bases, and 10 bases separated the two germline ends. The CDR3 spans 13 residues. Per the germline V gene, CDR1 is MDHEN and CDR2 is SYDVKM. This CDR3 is CASSPTPTYEQYF. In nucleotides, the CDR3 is TGTGCCAGCAGTCCGACCCCTACCTACGAGCAGTACTTC.

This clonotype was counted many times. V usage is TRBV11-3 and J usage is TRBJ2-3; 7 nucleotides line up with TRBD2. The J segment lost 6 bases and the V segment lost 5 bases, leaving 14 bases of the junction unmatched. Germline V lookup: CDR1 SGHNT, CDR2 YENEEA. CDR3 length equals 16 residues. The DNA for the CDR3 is TGTGCCAGCAGCCCCTCACTCGCGGGAGATGTTGATACGCAGTATTTT. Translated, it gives CASSPSLAGDVDTQYF.

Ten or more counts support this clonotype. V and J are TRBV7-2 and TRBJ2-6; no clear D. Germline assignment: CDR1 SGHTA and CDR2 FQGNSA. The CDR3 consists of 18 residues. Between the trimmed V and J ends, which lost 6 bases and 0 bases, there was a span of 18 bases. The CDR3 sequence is CASSTNPARLSGANVLTF. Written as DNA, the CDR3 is TGTGCCAGCAGTACCAACCCGGCCCGGCTCTCTGGGGCCAACGTCCTGACTTTC.

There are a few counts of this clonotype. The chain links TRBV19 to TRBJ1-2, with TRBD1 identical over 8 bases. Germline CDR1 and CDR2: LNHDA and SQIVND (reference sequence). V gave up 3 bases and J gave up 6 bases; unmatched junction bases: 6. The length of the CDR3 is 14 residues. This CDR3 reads CASSMPGGVDGYTF. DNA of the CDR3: TGTGCCAGTAGTATGCCAGGGGGCGTCGATGGCTACACCTTC. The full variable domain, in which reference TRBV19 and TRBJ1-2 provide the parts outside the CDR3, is DGGITQSPKYLFRKEGQNVTLSCEQNLNHDAMYWYRQDPGQGLRLIYYSQIVNDFQKGDIAEGYSVSREKKESFPLTVTSAQKNPTAFYLCASSMPGGVDGYTFGSGTRLTVV.

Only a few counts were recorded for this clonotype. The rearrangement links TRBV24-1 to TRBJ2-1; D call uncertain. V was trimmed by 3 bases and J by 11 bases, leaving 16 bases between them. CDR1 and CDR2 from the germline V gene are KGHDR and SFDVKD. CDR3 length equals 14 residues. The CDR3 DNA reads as TGTGCCACCAGTGATCCGGATCTCCCCAGCCAGCAGTTCTTC. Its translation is CATSDPDLPSQQFF.

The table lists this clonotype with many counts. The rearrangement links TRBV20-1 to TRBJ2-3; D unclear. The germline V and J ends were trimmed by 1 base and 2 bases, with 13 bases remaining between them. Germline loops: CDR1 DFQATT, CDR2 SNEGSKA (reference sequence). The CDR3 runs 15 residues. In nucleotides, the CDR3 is TGCAGTGCTAGAGCGGGCGGATTAAACACAGATACGCAGTATTTT. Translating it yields CSARAGGLNTDTQYF.

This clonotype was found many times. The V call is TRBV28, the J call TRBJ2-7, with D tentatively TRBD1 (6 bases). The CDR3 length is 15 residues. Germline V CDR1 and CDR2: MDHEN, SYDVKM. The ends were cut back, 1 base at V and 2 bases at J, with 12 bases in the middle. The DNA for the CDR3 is TGTGCCAGCAGTTTATTAAGGACAGCAACCTACGAGCAGTACTTC. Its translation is CASSLLRTATYEQYF.

The CDR3 region has the DNA TGTGCCACCAGTGCCTCGGACAGCCCTCGACAGCCCCAGCATTTT. Translation gives CATSASDSPRQPQHF. V gene TRBV24-1 combines with J gene TRBJ1-5, with a possible D match to TRBD1 (6 bases). The CDR3 loop spans 15 amino acids. CDR1 KGHDR and CDR2 SFDVKD come from the germline V gene. V was cut by 5 bases and J by 7 bases, with 17 bases left in between.

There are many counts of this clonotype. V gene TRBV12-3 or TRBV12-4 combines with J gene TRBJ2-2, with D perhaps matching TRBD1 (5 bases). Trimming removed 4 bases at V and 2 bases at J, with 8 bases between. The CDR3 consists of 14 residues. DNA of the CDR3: TGTGCCAGCAGTTCCCAGGGAAACACCGGGGAGCTGTTTTTT. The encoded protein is CASSSQGNTGELFF.

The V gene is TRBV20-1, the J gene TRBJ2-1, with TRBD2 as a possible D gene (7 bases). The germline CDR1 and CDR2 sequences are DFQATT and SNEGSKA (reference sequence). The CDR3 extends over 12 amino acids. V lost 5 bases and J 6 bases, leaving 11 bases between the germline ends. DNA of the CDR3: TGCAGTGCTTGGGGAGGGGGCAATGAGCAGTTCTTC. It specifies CSAWGGGNEQFF.

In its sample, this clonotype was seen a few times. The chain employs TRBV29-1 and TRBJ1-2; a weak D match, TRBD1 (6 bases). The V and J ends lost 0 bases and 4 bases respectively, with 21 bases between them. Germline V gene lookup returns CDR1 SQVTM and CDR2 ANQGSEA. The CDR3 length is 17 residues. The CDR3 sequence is CSVEDLQGRGGVYGYTF. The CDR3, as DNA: TGCAGCGTTGAAGATCTTCAGGGGAGGGGAGGCGTCTATGGCTACACCTTC.

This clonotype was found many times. The CDR3 protein is CASSPLLASGQETQYF. In DNA, the CDR3 is TGTGCCAGCAGTCCGCTCCTGGCTAGCGGGCAAGAGACCCAGTACTTC. The V and J genes are TRBV28 and TRBJ2-5; 8 nucleotides align to TRBD2. J was trimmed by 2 bases and V by 5 bases; bases with no gene match: 10. The germline V gene has CDR1 MDHEN and CDR2 SYDVKM. The CDR3 has 16 residues.

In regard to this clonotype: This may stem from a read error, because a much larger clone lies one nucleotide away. The CDR3 is CASRLGTSTGELFF. The CDR3 nucleotides read TGTGCCAGCAGATTAGGGACTTCCACCGGGGAGCTGTTTTTT. This chain links TRBV7-6 with TRBJ2-2; perhaps TRBD2 as D (6 bases). Germline lookup yields CDR1 SGHVS and CDR2 FNYEAQ. There are 14 residues in the CDR3.

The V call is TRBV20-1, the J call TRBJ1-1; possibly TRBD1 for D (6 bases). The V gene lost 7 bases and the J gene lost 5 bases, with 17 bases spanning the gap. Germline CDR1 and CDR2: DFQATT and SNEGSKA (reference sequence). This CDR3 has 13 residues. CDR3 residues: CSELSPRGTEAFF. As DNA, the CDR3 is TGCAGTGAACTCTCCCCAAGGGGGACTGAAGCTTTCTTT.

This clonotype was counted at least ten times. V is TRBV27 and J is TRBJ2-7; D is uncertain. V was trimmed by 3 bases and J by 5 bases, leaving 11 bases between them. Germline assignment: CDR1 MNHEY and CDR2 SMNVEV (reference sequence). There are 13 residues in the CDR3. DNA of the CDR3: TGTGCCAGCAGTTTTCTCCAGCCCCACGAGCAGTACTTC. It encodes CASSFLQPHEQYF.

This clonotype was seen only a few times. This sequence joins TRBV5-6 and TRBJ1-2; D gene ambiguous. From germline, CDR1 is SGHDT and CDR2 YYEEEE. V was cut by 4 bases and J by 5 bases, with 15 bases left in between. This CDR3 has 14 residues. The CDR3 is CASSPPGDGYGYTF. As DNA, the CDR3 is TGTGCCAGCAGCCCACCCGGCGACGGATATGGCTACACCTTC.

Here the CDR3 DNA reads TGCGCCAGCACGACAGGGGGCTTCACTGAAGCTTTCTTT. Encoded protein: CASTTGGFTEAFF. The chain recombines TRBV5-1 with TRBJ1-1; 10 nucleotides line up with TRBD1. After removal of 6 bases from V and 4 bases from J, the junction contained 3 bases not matched to a gene. Germline lookup yields CDR1 SGHRS and CDR2 YFSETQ. The CDR3 covers 13 residues. Using reference TRBV5-1 and TRBJ1-1 for the parts outside the CDR3, the full variable domain is KAGVTQTPRYLIKTRGQQVTLSCSPISGHRSVSWYQQTPGQGLQFLFEYFSETQRNKGNFPGRFSGRQFSNSRSEMNVSTLELGDSALYLCASTTGGFTEAFFGQGTRLTVV.